This entry lists 23 T cell receptor beta chains sequenced from one sample in a study of blood T cell repertoires in COVID-19 (dated by TCRdb to 2020 to 2022). Libraries were constructed by the immunoSEQ multiplex PCR assay. Held by TCRdb, this immuneACCESS table contains in-frame sequences only and omits some clones. Under half of the omission traces to an unresolved V gene where checked; the cause of the rest is unknown. This sample has about 98,000 clones in its table, and roughly 80% of those were observed once. About 11% of the sample is held by the ten biggest clonotypes. The sample consisted of peripheral blood. Source of these receptors: a woman older than 75 with acute or convalescent COVID-19.

CDR3 DNA: TGTGCCACCAACTGGGAAAGGGGGGGGAATCAGCCCCAGCATTTT. It specifies CATNWERGGNQPQHF. The chain recombines TRBV28 with TRBJ1-5, with a possible D match to TRBD1 (6 bases). The CDR3 has 15 amino acids. Looked up from germline, CDR1 is MDHEN and CDR2 is SYDVKM. Trimming took 10 bases from V and 4 from J, leaving 20 bases between them.

The genes are TRBV6-5 and TRBJ1-2; 11 bases agree with TRBD1. The germline V gene encodes CDR1 MNHEY and CDR2 SVGAGI. Trimming removed 2 bases from V and 4 bases from J; junction bases left unmatched: 3. The CDR3 consists of 15 residues. CDR3 nucleotide sequence: TGTGCCAGCAGTTACCCGGGACAGGGGGTCTATGGCTACACCTTC. Its protein product is CASSYPGQGVYGYTF.

The chain employs TRBV4-3 and TRBJ1-1; no reliable D call. Germline V gene lookup returns CDR1 LGHNA and CDR2 YSLEER. V lost 3 bases to trimming and J lost 1 base, with 12 bases between them. The CDR3 is made up of 15 amino acids. As DNA, the CDR3 is TGCGCCAGCAGCCATAAAAGGCGGGAGAACACTGAAGCTTTCTTT. As protein: CASSHKRRENTEAFF.

The J gene is TRBJ2-3, the V gene TRBV6-2 or TRBV6-3, with TRBD2 as a possible D gene (5 bases). Germline V CDR1 and CDR2: MNHEY, SVGEGT. V was pared by 0 bases and J by 2 bases, with 12 bases between. The length of the CDR3 is 16 residues. The CDR3 nucleotides are TGTGCCAGCAGTTACTCGCGGACTGGAGTCACAGATACGCAGTATTTT. Protein product: CASSYSRTGVTDTQYF.

This clone was counted a few times. The genes are TRBV4-1 and TRBJ2-5; 9 bases are a match to TRBD2. V was clipped by 0 bases and J by 2 bases; unmatched bases: 7. Germline V lookup: CDR1 MGHRA, CDR2 YSYEKL. The CDR3 has 17 residues. The CDR3 region is CASSQDGSGGLQETQYF. The CDR3 nucleotides read TGCGCCAGCAGCCAAGATGGTAGCGGGGGCTTACAAGAGACCCAGTACTTC.

The rearrangement links TRBV5-1 to TRBJ1-2; D is unclear. Trimming pared 3 bases from V and 2 bases from J, leaving 17 bases between. The CDR3 is 16 residues long. Germline-derived CDR1 and CDR2 are SGHRS and YFSETQ. The CDR3 coding sequence is TGCGCCAGCAGCTCCGGGGATGCCTCCGGGAACTATGGCTACACCTTC. Translated, it gives CASSSGDASGNYGYTF.

V gene TRBV27 combines with J gene TRBJ1-2; possible D gene TRBD1, 6 bases. V gave up 8 bases and J gave up 3 bases, with 19 bases separating them. The CDR3 extends over 15 amino acids. Germline CDR1 reads MNHEY; CDR2 reads SMNVEV (reference sequence). The CDR3 coding sequence is TGTGCCAGCCGTTACATGGGGGCGCAGGACTATGGCTACACCTTC. Protein product: CASRYMGAQDYGYTF.

The chain uses TRBV18 and TRBJ2-3, with D maybe TRBD2 (5 bases). The CDR3 consists of 14 residues. V lost 3 bases, J lost 4 bases, and 11 bases lay in between. Per the germline V gene, CDR1 is KGHSH and CDR2 is LQKENI. The CDR3 region has the DNA TGTGCCAGCTCACCGGACGGGGAGCCAGATACGCAGTATTTT. Amino acids: CASSPDGEPDTQYF.

J is TRBJ2-7 and V is TRBV12-3 or TRBV12-4, with a possible D match to TRBD2 (6 bases). Between the trimmed V and J ends, which lost 1 base and 6 bases, there was a span of 10 bases. The CDR3 spans 13 residues. Here the CDR3 reads CASSLGRVGEQYF. DNA of the CDR3: TGTGCCAGCAGTTTAGGGAGGGTGGGCGAGCAGTACTTC.

The chain combines TRBV6-2 or TRBV6-3 with TRBJ1-2; the match to TRBD1 covers 8 bases. CDR3 length equals 16 residues. With V trimmed by 8 bases and J by 1 base, 12 bases remained unmatched. CDR1 and CDR2 from the germline V gene are MNHEY and SVGEGT. CDR3 sequence reads: CASRSGTGDINYGYTF. CDR3 DNA: TGTGCCAGCCGTTCCGGGACAGGCGACATTAACTATGGCTACACCTTC.

The CDR3 DNA reads TGTGCCACCAGTGTCCCAAGCGGGGGTAGCACAGATACGCAGTATTTT. Protein sequence: CATSVPSGGSTDTQYF. The J gene is TRBJ2-3, the V gene TRBV24-1; 8 bases align to TRBD2. Trimming cost V 5 bases and J 0 bases; bases outside gene matches: 6. Germline V lookup: CDR1 KGHDR, CDR2 SFDVKD. This CDR3 has 16 amino acids.

This clone is a singleton in its sample. The chain uses TRBV18 and TRBJ1-3; TRBD1 matches 9 bases. Losses at the gene ends were 2 bases for V and 2 bases for J; bases not matched to a gene: 4. CDR3 size: 16 residues. Germline CDR1 is KGHSH and CDR2 is LQKENI. The CDR3 loop reads CASSPSRQGAGNTIYF. CDR3 DNA sequence: TGTGCCAGCTCACCATCCCGACAGGGGGCTGGAAACACCATATATTTT.

This clone was seen only once. This chain links TRBV6-5 with TRBJ2-1, with 10 bases identical to TRBD1. The V gene's germline CDR1 is MNHEY and CDR2 SVGAGI. The trim removed 6 bases at V and 7 bases at J, leaving 9 bases unmatched. The CDR3 is made up of 15 amino acids. CDR3 DNA: TGTGCCAGCAGCCGCGCCGGGACAGGGGTGAATGAGCAGTTCTTC. As protein: CASSRAGTGVNEQFF.

V and J are TRBV2 and TRBJ2-7; the D is unclear. This CDR3 has 11 amino acids. CDR1 and CDR2 from the germline V gene are SNHLY and FYNNEI. Trimming pared 3 bases from V and 4 bases from J, leaving 4 bases between. The CDR3: CASSDGYEQYV. Written as DNA, the CDR3 is TGTGCCAGCAGTGACGGGTACGAGCAGTACGTC.

The V call is TRBV5-4, the J call TRBJ1-3, with D unclear. The CDR3 spans 14 residues. From germline, CDR1 is SGHNT and CDR2 YYREEE (reference sequence). V dropped 2 bases and J dropped 0 bases, with 6 bases sitting between them. The DNA of the CDR3 is TGTGCCAGCAGCTTCGGGTACTCTGGAAACACCATATATTTT. It encodes CASSFGYSGNTIYF.

This clone came up once. The chain employs TRBV5-4 and TRBJ2-2; 7 bases line up with TRBD1. The CDR3 has 17 amino acids. J was trimmed by 2 bases and V by 4 bases; bases with no gene match: 11. Germline CDR1 is SGHNT and CDR2 is YYREEE (reference sequence). The CDR3: CASSHTPTGSNTGELFF. CDR3 DNA: TGTGCCAGCAGCCACACCCCGACAGGGTCTAACACCGGGGAGCTGTTTTTT.

The rearrangement uses TRBV7-2 and TRBJ1-3, with D hard to call. CDR3 size: 16 residues. Between the trimmed V and J ends, which lost 3 bases and 0 bases, there was a span of 12 bases. CDR1 is SGHTA and CDR2 is FQGNSA in the germline V gene. The CDR3 loop reads CASSLGSSTSGNTIYF. The DNA for the CDR3 is TGTGCCAGCAGCTTGGGCAGCTCCACCTCTGGAAACACCATATATTTT.

The chain joins TRBV5-4 to TRBJ1-2; D not certain. V was trimmed by 0 bases and J by 7 bases, leaving 13 bases between them. Germline lookup yields CDR1 SGHNT and CDR2 YYREEE (reference sequence). The CDR3 sequence is 14 residues long. The CDR3 loop reads CASSLAGNAPGYTF. The CDR3 DNA is TGTGCCAGCAGCTTGGCAGGCAACGCCCCTGGCTACACCTTC.

This chain uses TRBV3-1 (or the pseudogene TRBV3-2) with TRBJ2-2; D is ambiguous. V dropped 2 bases and J dropped 0 bases, with 10 bases sitting between them. The germline V gene has CDR1 LGHDT and CDR2 YNNKEL (reference sequence). The CDR3 is made up of 16 amino acids. The CDR3 DNA sequence: TGTGCCAGCAGCCAACAAATCTATTCGAACACCGGGGAGCTGTTTTTT. Its translation: CASSQQIYSNTGELFF.

CDR3 sequence reads: CASSPTGGYTEAFF. In DNA, the CDR3 is TGTGCCAGCAGCCCGACTGGAGGGTACACTGAAGCTTTCTTT. J is TRBJ1-1 and V is TRBV7-2, with D uncertain. This CDR3 is built from 14 residues. Per the germline V gene, CDR1 is SGHTA and CDR2 is FQGNSA. Trimming cost V 5 bases and J 3 bases, with 13 bases left between them.

The V call is TRBV30, the J call TRBJ1-6; 7 bases fit TRBD1. With 4 bases clipped from V and 10 bases from J, the junction kept 10 bases outside the gene matches. Per germline, CDR1 GTSNPN and CDR2 SVGIG (reference sequence). CDR3 length: 14 amino acids. The CDR3 nucleotides read TGTGCCTGGACGCGACAGGGAGGAGTCTCACCCCTCCACTTT. Amino acid sequence: CAWTRQGGVSPLHF. Together with reference TRBV30 and TRBJ1-6, the CDR3 gives the full variable domain: SQTIHQWPATLVQPVGSPLSLECTVEGTSNPNLYWYRQAAGRGLQLLFYSVGIGQISSEVPQNLSASRPQDRQFILSSKKLLLSDSGFYLCAWTRQGGVSPLHFGNGTRLTVT.

The genes are TRBV5-8 and TRBJ1-2; 8 nucleotides align to TRBD1. With 4 bases clipped from V and 7 bases from J, the junction kept 12 bases outside the gene matches. CDR3 length: 15 amino acids. Per the germline V gene, CDR1 is SGHTS and CDR2 is YDEGEE. CDR3 sequence (DNA): TGTGCCAGCAGCCCCAGAGGGCAGGGGGCTATTGGCTACACCTTC. It yields the protein CASSPRGQGAIGYTF.

The V call is TRBV7-9, the J call TRBJ2-7; 8 nucleotides agree with TRBD1. Germline V gene lookup returns CDR1 SEHNR and CDR2 FQNEAQ (reference sequence). V was clipped by 3 bases and J by 1 base; unmatched bases: 2. This CDR3 has 14 amino acids. CDR3 residues: CASSLDRASYEQYF. CDR3 nucleotides: TGTGCCAGCAGCTTGGACAGGGCTTCCTACGAGCAGTACTTC.